This record concerns one T cell receptor (beta chain) sequence. This sample was included in a study of shared clonotypes between healthy human individuals. Libraries were prepared by immunoSEQ multiplex PCR; TCRdb keeps only in-frame clonotypes and omits some of them. Among over 400,000 clones listed, approximately 84% were seen once. Genomic DNA came from 90 million or so PBMCs in unsorted samples. The TCR comes from a woman aged 40-49 years in good health. Some clones in this sample may be carry-over from other donors' samples. The sequencing sample was made of PBMCs.

CDR3 sequence reads: CASRDSGRPDTQYF. CDR3 in DNA: TGTGCCAGCAGAGATAGCGGGAGGCCAGATACGCAGTATTTT. This rearrangement joins TRBV27 to TRBJ2-3; TRBD2 matches at 10 bases. CDR1 MNHEY and CDR2 SMNVEV come from the germline V gene (reference sequence). This CDR3 region has 14 residues. The ends lost 6 bases at V and 4 bases at J; junction bases unmatched: 4.